The clone carrying this T cell receptor (beta chain) was observed a few times. Germline loops: CDR1 MGHRA, CDR2 YSYEKL. The V end was cut by 0 bases, the J end by 8 bases, with 11 bases between. The CDR3 contains 15 residues. The source of the sample is a study of shared T cell receptors in the human thymus. Repertoires were generated with immunoSEQ multiplex PCR, while TCRdb's copy carries only in-frame clones and drops some. The table has approximately 730,000 clones, over 75% seen once. These same data were also listed under a study on human thymus T cells. As reported in that work: Obtained as resections during corrective heart surgery, the thymus tissue was then studied.

Sequenced sample: thymocytes. This chain connects TRBV4-1 to TRBJ1-6; perhaps TRBD1 as D (5 bases). The receptor comes from a girl in the first two years of life with a congenital heart defect. DNA of the CDR3: TGCGCCAGCAGCCAAGAGGCCAGGGAGGATTCACCCCTCCACTTT. Its protein is CASSQEAREDSPLHF.